The clone carrying this TCR beta chain has just a few counts. Amplification of TCR beta used genomic DNA extracted from peripheral blood. Germline lookup yields CDR1 KGHSH and CDR2 LQKENI. V lost 5 bases to trimming and J lost 1 base, with 8 bases between them. The CDR3 is 13 amino acids. A mixed TRB-A/B primer pool amplified rearranged TRB by multiplex touch-down PCR. TCRdb re-analysed the multiplex PCR reads in MiXCR, keeping a single row per CDR3 protein. Of 10,000 or so distinct CDR3 sequences listed, 32% were seen once; the top ten hold about a fifth. These data are taken from a study of T cell repertoires in aging, cancer and after chemotherapy.

The V and J genes are TRBV18 and TRBJ1-1, with D perhaps TRBD1 (6 bases). Input material: blood. The receptor was derived from a human donor in good health. The donor label of this sample is uncertain. The CDR3 region has the DNA TGTGCCAGCTCAGAGGGACAGAACACTGAAGCTTTCTTT. Translated, it gives CASSEGQNTEAFF.